This entry lists 26 T cell receptor beta chains sequenced from one sample in a study of radiation and T cells in renal cell carcinoma. Assay used: immunoSEQ multiplex PCR; TCRdb lists only in-frame clones, some missing. The table shows tens of thousands of clones, with approximately 83% occurring only once. Time point defined: baseline pretreatment blood. Treatment here: 15 Gy SBRT to primary tumor, nephrectomy 4 weeks later. The sequencing here drew on blood, taken from a patient whose treatment included radiotherapy and nephrectomy. These receptors came from a man aged 60 to 75 with renal cell carcinoma.

The J gene is TRBJ2-7, the V gene TRBV6-1, with D unclear. The CDR3 runs 11 residues. V was pared by 6 bases and J by 7 bases, with 10 bases between. Germline V gene sequence: CDR1 MNHNS, CDR2 SASEGT. Here the CDR3 reads CASRTTGEQYF. The CDR3 DNA follows: TGTGCCAGCAGGACGACTGGGGAGCAGTACTTC.

In this sample, this clone turned up once. CDR3 DNA: TGTGCCAGCAGCTTTAGCGGGAGGGCGGAGCAGTTCTTC. Protein: CASSFSGRAEQFF. The chain is built from TRBV9 and TRBJ2-1; TRBD2 matches 11 bases. Unmatched junction bases numbered 4, after V lost 4 bases and J lost 10 bases. Germline V gives CDR1 SGDLS, CDR2 YYNGEE. The CDR3 has 13 residues.

This clone has more than one count but fewer than ten. The chain carries TRBV4-3 and TRBJ2-2, with D hard to call. The CDR3 contains 16 residues. With 5 bases removed from V and 7 bases from J, the gap between germline ends came to 20 bases. Germline lookup yields CDR1 LGHNA and CDR2 YSLEER. CDR3 bases: TGCGCCAGCAGCAGGGTCAGGCCTGACGATGGCGGGGAGCTGTTTTTT. Translated, it gives CASSRVRPDDGGELFF.

The V call is TRBV6-5, the J call TRBJ2-3; TRBD2 aligns across 10 bases. CDR1 is MNHEY, CDR2 SVGAGI, per germline. The CDR3 length is 13 residues. V shed 8 bases, J shed 9 bases, and the junction held 8 bases outside the gene matches. The CDR3 sequence: CASLSGRGGTQYF. CDR3 nucleotides: TGTGCCAGCTTGAGCGGGAGGGGCGGGACGCAGTATTTT.

The chain joins TRBV5-1 to TRBJ2-3; D gene ambiguous. The CDR3 runs to 15 residues. The germline CDR1 and CDR2 sequences are SGHRS and YFSETQ. The germline V and J ends were trimmed by 0 bases and 0 bases, with 8 bases remaining between them. CDR3 protein: CASSLGILSTDTQYF. The CDR3 DNA is TGCGCCAGCAGCTTGGGTATCCTAAGCACAGATACGCAGTATTTT.

The chain recombines TRBV9 with TRBJ2-7, with TRBD1 identical over 8 bases. Germline V CDR1 and CDR2: SGDLS, YYNGEE. The CDR3 runs 14 residues. V trimming: 4 bases; J trimming: 6 bases; junction bases outside the gene matches: 9. DNA of the CDR3: TGTGCCAGCAGCCCATCGACAGGGGTACGCGAGCAGTACTTC. Its protein is CASSPSTGVREQYF. Full variable domain (missing parts from reference TRBV9 and TRBJ2-7): DSGVTQTPKHLITATGQRVTLRCSPRSGDLSVYWYQQSLDQGLQFLIQYYNGEERAKGNILERFSAQQFPDLHSELNLSSLELGDSALYFCASSPSTGVREQYFGPGTRLTVT.

The genes are TRBV7-2 and TRBJ1-5; D unresolved. The V gene lost 2 bases and the J gene lost 3 bases, with 11 bases spanning the gap. There are 15 residues in the CDR3. Germline V gene sequence: CDR1 SGHTA, CDR2 FQGNSA. The CDR3 reads CASSLIQTPNQPQHF. DNA for the CDR3: TGTGCCAGCAGCTTAATCCAGACTCCCAATCAGCCCCAGCATTTT.

This chain uses TRBV6-5 with TRBJ1-2; possible D gene TRBD1, 6 bases. Germline CDR1 and CDR2: MNHEY and SVGAGI. This CDR3 contains 14 residues. V shed 6 bases and J shed 2 bases, with 13 bases lying between them. The CDR3 sequence is CASSQGLANYGYTF. The CDR3 coding sequence is TGTGCCAGCAGCCAGGGGCTCGCAAACTATGGCTACACCTTC.

The chain couples TRBV5-4 to TRBJ2-4, with 7 bases lining up with TRBD1. Unmatched junction bases numbered 4, after V lost 4 bases and J lost 3 bases. The CDR3 runs to 14 residues. Germline CDR1 and CDR2: SGHNT and YYREEE (reference sequence). The CDR3 sequence: CASSERTGKNIQYF. The CDR3 DNA sequence: TGTGCCAGCAGCGAACGGACAGGCAAAAACATTCAGTACTTC.

The V and J genes are TRBV7-9 and TRBJ1-1, with a weak D call TRBD1 (5 bases). This CDR3 spans 13 amino acids. Germline V lookup: CDR1 SEHNR, CDR2 FQNEAQ (reference sequence). Trimming removed 3 bases from V and 2 bases from J, with 7 bases in between. The CDR3 spells CASSFRGNTEAFF. The DNA for the CDR3 is TGTGCCAGCAGCTTTAGGGGTAACACTGAAGCTTTCTTT.

There are a few counts of this clone. The J gene is TRBJ2-1, the V gene TRBV4-3; 10 bases line up with TRBD2. CDR1 is LGHNA and CDR2 is YSLEER in the germline V gene. V lost 1 base and J lost 6; bases outside the gene matches: 9. The CDR3 extends over 17 amino acids. CDR3 sequence reads: CASSQGPRTSGTNEQFF. CDR3 nucleotide sequence: TGCGCCAGCAGCCAAGGCCCTAGGACTAGCGGCACCAATGAGCAGTTCTTC.

The chain links TRBV10-3 to TRBJ2-3; D may be TRBD1 (6 bases). CDR3 length: 13 residues. Germline CDR1 reads ENHRY; CDR2 reads SYGVKD. V gave up 10 bases and J gave up 0 bases, with 11 bases separating them. DNA of the CDR3: TGTGCCAGCCGACAGGCAAGCACAGATACGCAGTATTTT. It yields the protein CASRQASTDTQYF.

V usage is TRBV12-5 and J usage is TRBJ2-3; D perhaps matches TRBD2 (5 bases). Deletions cut 5 bases from V and 3 bases from J, with 6 bases between. Germline V gene lookup returns CDR1 LGHNT and CDR2 FRNRAP. The CDR3 has 12 amino acids. The CDR3 nucleotides are TGTGCTAGTGGTCAGCGGACAGATACGCAGTATTTT. It codes for CASGQRTDTQYF.

V gene TRBV7-2 combines with J gene TRBJ1-5, with TRBD1 as a possible D gene (5 bases). The V gene's germline CDR1 is SGHTA and CDR2 FQGNSA. CDR3 size: 14 residues. Trimming took 2 bases from V and 4 from J, leaving 9 bases between them. For the CDR3, the DNA is TGTGCCAGCAGCTTAAACGGGGCGAATCAGCCCCAGCATTTT. It specifies CASSLNGANQPQHF.

This rearrangement joins TRBV6-1 to TRBJ2-7; the D gene could be TRBD1 or TRBD2 (7 bases each). Germline assignment: CDR1 MNHNS and CDR2 SASEGT. The CDR3 consists of 18 residues. V was shortened by 3 bases and J by 2 bases, with 23 bases between the two germline ends. The CDR3 is CASSDPTGRGAGPYEQYF. The CDR3 DNA sequence: TGTGCCAGCAGTGACCCGACAGGGCGGGGAGCGGGACCCTACGAGCAGTACTTC.

The chain is built from TRBV7-9 and TRBJ1-1, with a possible D match to TRBD1 (5 bases). The CDR3 loop spans 16 amino acids. The germline V gene encodes CDR1 SEHNR and CDR2 FQNEAQ (reference sequence). The germline V and J ends were trimmed by 4 bases and 0 bases, with 15 bases remaining between them. CDR3 region: CASSYLEGRVNTEAFF. The CDR3 bases are TGTGCCAGCAGCTACTTGGAGGGCAGGGTGAACACTGAAGCTTTCTTT.

This chain connects TRBV28 to TRBJ1-2; possible D gene TRBD1, 6 bases. The CDR3 is 13 residues long. The V end was cut by 7 bases, the J end by 5 bases, with 14 bases between. The germline V gene has CDR1 MDHEN and CDR2 SYDVKM. The CDR3 bases are TGTGCCAGCAAGAGGACAGAGGATTATGGCTACACCTTC. As protein: CASKRTEDYGYTF.

The V and J genes are TRBV10-3 and TRBJ1-2; D gene unclear. The CDR3 spans 13 residues. The germline CDR1 and CDR2 sequences are ENHRY and SYGVKD. Trimming cost V 3 bases and J 3 bases, with 8 bases left between them. The CDR3 DNA is TGTGCCATCAGTGAAGACGGATACTATGGCTACACCTTC. Its translation: CAISEDGYYGYTF.

Only one count was recorded for this clone. The V and J genes are TRBV5-5 and TRBJ1-2; a weak D match, TRBD1 (6 bases). The CDR3 runs 15 residues. The ends were cut back, 3 bases at V and 2 bases at J, with 14 bases in the middle. Germline CDR1 SGHKS, CDR2 YYEKEE (reference sequence). CDR3 bases: TGTGCCAGCAGCTGGGCGGGGGGCGAGAACTATGGCTACACCTTC. This sequence encodes CASSWAGGENYGYTF.

V usage is TRBV5-1 and J usage is TRBJ1-1, with D possibly TRBD1 on 6 matching bases. CDR1 is SGHRS and CDR2 is YFSETQ in the germline V gene. V was clipped by 4 bases and J by 4 bases, with 20 bases between them. This CDR3 contains 16 residues. In DNA, the CDR3 is TGCGCCAGCAGCATCCAACAGGGACGGGGGAGCACTGAAGCTTTCTTT. Its translation: CASSIQQGRGSTEAFF.

This rearrangement joins TRBV6-6 to TRBJ2-2, with a possible D match to TRBD2 (7 bases). V dropped 8 bases and J dropped 3 bases, with 13 bases sitting between them. The CDR3 has 14 residues. CDR1 is MNHNY, CDR2 SVGAGI, per germline (reference sequence). The CDR3 DNA is TGTGCCAGCGCGGGGGCGGCTCACACCGGGGAGCTGTTTTTT. Translated, it gives CASAGAAHTGELFF.

This clone was detected a few times. The V and J genes are TRBV7-8 and TRBJ1-4; possibly TRBD1 for D (5 bases). This CDR3 has 14 amino acids. Trimming shortened V by 7 bases and J by 8 bases, and 17 bases separated the two germline ends. CDR1 and CDR2 from the germline V gene are SGHVS and FQNEAQ. The CDR3 nucleotides read TGTGCCAGCACCGTAAGGGGACGCGGGGAAAAACTGTTTTTT. Its translation is CASTVRGRGEKLFF. Supplemented by reference TRBV7-8 and TRBJ1-4, the full variable domain reads GAGVSQSPRYKVAKRGQDVALRCDPISGHVSLFWYQQALGQGPEFLTYFQNEAQLDKSGLPSDRFFAERPEGSVSTLKIQRTQQEDSAVYLCASTVRGRGEKLFFGSGTQLSVL.

The chain employs TRBV6-6 and TRBJ2-7; TRBD2 agrees at 11 bases. CDR3 length: 15 amino acids. Germline trimming cut 2 bases from V and 3 bases from J; bases unmatched to any gene: 3. Germline CDR1 and CDR2: MNHNY and SVGAGI (reference sequence). CDR3 coding DNA: TGTGCCAGCAGTTACGGGACTAGCGGACTCTACGAGCAGTACTTC. It specifies CASSYGTSGLYEQYF.

The V and J genes are TRBV7-2 and TRBJ2-7; 8 bases align to TRBD1. Germline CDR1 is SGHTA and CDR2 is FQGNSA. There are 14 residues in the CDR3. V gave up 4 bases and J gave up 3 bases; unmatched junction bases: 5. CDR3 sequence: CASSWGQASYEQYF. The CDR3 region has the DNA TGTGCCAGCAGCTGGGGACAGGCGAGCTACGAGCAGTACTTC.

Concerning this clone itself: The same CDR3 is also encoded by other DNA sequences in this sample. This chain connects TRBV7-2 to TRBJ2-5; TRBD2 matches at 12 bases. V was clipped by 5 bases and J by 4 bases; unmatched bases: 5. CDR3 length equals 15 residues. Germline loops: CDR1 SGHTA, CDR2 FQGNSA. The CDR3 region is CASSLGLAGGETQYF. The CDR3 DNA follows: TGTGCCAGCAGCCTGGGACTAGCGGGTGGAGAGACCCAGTACTTC. The full variable domain, in which reference TRBV7-2 and TRBJ2-5 provide the parts outside the CDR3, is GAGVSQSPSNKVTEKGKDVELRCDPISGHTALYWYRQSLGQGLEFLIYFQGNSAPDKSGLPSDRFSAERTGGSVSTLTIQRTQQEDSAVYLCASSLGLAGGETQYFGPGTRLLVL.

The genes are TRBV30 and TRBJ1-1; the D gene is possibly TRBD1 (6 bases). Germline V gives CDR1 GTSNPN, CDR2 SVGIG (reference sequence). V gave up 0 bases and J gave up 4 bases, with 9 bases separating them. The CDR3 covers 13 residues. Here the CDR3 reads CAWSVGGGTEAFF. DNA for the CDR3: TGTGCCTGGAGTGTAGGAGGGGGCACTGAAGCTTTCTTT.